The present T cell receptor beta chain was sequenced within a study of PD-L1 blockade in urothelial cancer. Study information: Males with bladder-origin urothelial cancer made up about nine tenths of the roughly 29 patients. Peripheral blood specimens exhibited a median yield of 141,255 T cells.

Germline V gives CDR1 SGHRS, CDR2 YFSETQ. After removal of 3 bases from V and 5 bases from J, the junction contained 3 bases not matched to a gene. CDR3 length equals 15 residues. Locally advanced or metastatic urothelial carcinoma was diagnosed in the patients. A total of 1 to 8 samples per patient were collected pretreatment and on-treatment. Using immunoSEQ multiplex PCR, the repertoire was profiled, and TCRdb retains in-frame clones only, with some absent. The sample yields 70,000 to 75,000 clones, about 85% seen once. This chain connects TRBV5-1 to TRBJ2-1, with TRBD2 identical over 12 bases. The sample consisted of PBMCs, taken around atezolizumab (anti-PD-L1) treatment. This clonotype was obtained from a man aged 65 to 85 with urothelial cancer. CDR3 bases: TGCGCCAGCAGCTGGGGACTAGCGGGCGACAATGAGCAGTTCTTC. It is translated as CASSWGLAGDNEQFF.